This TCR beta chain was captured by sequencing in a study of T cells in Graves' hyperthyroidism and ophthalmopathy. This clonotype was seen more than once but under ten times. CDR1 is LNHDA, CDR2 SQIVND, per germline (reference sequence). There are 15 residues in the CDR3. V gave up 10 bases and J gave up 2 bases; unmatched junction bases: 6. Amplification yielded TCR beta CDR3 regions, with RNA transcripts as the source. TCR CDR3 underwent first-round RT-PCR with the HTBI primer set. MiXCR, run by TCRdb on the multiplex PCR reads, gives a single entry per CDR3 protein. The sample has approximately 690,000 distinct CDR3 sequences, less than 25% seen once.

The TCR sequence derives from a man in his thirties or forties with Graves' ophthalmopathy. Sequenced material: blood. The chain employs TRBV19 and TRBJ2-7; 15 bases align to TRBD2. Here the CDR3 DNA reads TGTGCCACCGGGACTAGCGGGAGGCTGACCTACGAGCAGTACTTC. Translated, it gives CATGTSGRLTYEQYF.